This TCR beta chain was identified in a study of cytotoxic CD8 clonotypes in ibrutinib-treated CLL. Study-level background: Among the patients, over 9 presented as relapsed/refractory and roughly 14 as treatment-naive; roughly 17 showed unmutated IGHV. After treatment lasting a median about 13 months, range 6 to 36, response samples were collected. Findings and caveats of the study: On treatment, the uncommon public clonotypes contracted or remained stable. Lymph node repertoires were not studied, and sampling times were unmatched.

A note on this clone: Its target is not known.

The length of the CDR3 is 14 residues. After removal of 4 bases from V and 7 bases from J, the junction contained 10 bases not matched to a gene. Germline V gene lookup returns CDR1 MNHEY and CDR2 SMNVEV (reference sequence). Clones were sequenced by immunoSEQ multiplex PCR, and TCRdb holds only the in-frame ones, with some missing. The sample consists of 30,000 to 40,000 clones, 69% of them appearing once. The V gene is TRBV27, the J gene TRBJ2-7; 7 bases fit TRBD1. Sequenced material: PBMCs, taken before ibrutinib treatment. The TCR comes from a human donor with chronic lymphocytic leukemia. CDR3 bases: TGTGCCAGCAGTTCCGGGCAGGGGGTGGGGGAGCAGTACTTC. It is translated as CASSSGQGVGEQYF.